This TCR beta chain was recovered during a study of T cell responses to AZD1222 COVID-19 vaccine. Measured with immunoSEQ multiplex PCR; TCRdb has only the in-frame clones, and not every one. Of around 190,000 clones listed, about 91% are singletons. General study results and limits: Clonal diversity was possibly underestimated, and white British individuals and females predominated among donors. Increases in Spike-specific TCR breadth and depth were seen after two AZD1222 doses.

CDR3 length equals 13 residues. Germline loops: CDR1 LGHDT, CDR2 YNNKEL (reference sequence). V was trimmed by 0 bases and J by 8 bases, leaving 11 bases between them. Comment on this clone: The antigen is not known.

The chain links TRBV3-1 (or the pseudogene TRBV3-2) to TRBJ2-7; D gene uncertain. Sequenced material: peripheral blood, taken 28 days after the second AZD1222 dose. The receptor was isolated from an adult who received the AZD1222 COVID-19 vaccine. This CDR3 is CASSQDPTSKQYF. In DNA form, the CDR3 reads TGTGCCAGCAGCCAAGATCCCACGAGCAAGCAGTACTTC.